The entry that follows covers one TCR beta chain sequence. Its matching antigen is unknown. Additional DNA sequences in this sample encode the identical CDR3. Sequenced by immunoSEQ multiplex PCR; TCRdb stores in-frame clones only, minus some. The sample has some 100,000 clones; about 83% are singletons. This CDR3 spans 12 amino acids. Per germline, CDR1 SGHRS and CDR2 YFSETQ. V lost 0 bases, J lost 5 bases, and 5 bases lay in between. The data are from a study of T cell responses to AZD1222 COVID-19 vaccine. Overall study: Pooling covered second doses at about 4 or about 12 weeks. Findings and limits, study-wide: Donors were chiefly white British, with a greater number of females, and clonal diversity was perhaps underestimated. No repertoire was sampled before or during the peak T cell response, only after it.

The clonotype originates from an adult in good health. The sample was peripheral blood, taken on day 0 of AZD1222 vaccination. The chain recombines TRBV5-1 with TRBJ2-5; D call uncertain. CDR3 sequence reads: CASSLAGETQYF. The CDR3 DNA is TGCGCCAGCAGCTTGGCCGGGGAGACCCAGTACTTC.